This entry is about one TCR beta chain. This entry comes from a study of blood T cell repertoires in COVID-19. Study-level information: COVID-19 samples from acute and convalescent phases originated in the United States, Italy and Spain.

Per the original methods: Amplification with reference gene primers provided the estimates of nucleated cell counts. TCRdb's table, derived via immunoSEQ multiplex PCR, lists solely in-frame clones and lacks some. V and J calls and clone size come straight from that table; D and trimming were deduced from the DNA. There are about 290,000 clones in the sample; 70% to 90% occur only once, and about 3% lies in the top ten. Between the trimmed V and J ends, which lost 1 base and 4 bases, there was a span of 11 bases. The CDR3 spans 14 residues. Per the germline V gene, CDR1 is SGHTS and CDR2 is YDEGEE. Sequencing was done on a sample of peripheral blood. The receptor comes from a woman aged 25 to 39 with active or convalescent COVID-19. The chain links TRBV5-8 to TRBJ2-5; no clear D gene. The chain's CDR3 is CASSLRQHGETQYF. CDR3 sequence (DNA): TGTGCCAGCAGCTTGAGACAACACGGAGAGACCCAGTACTTC.